The source of this T cell receptor beta chain is a study of blood T cells in healthy people across ages. Overall study results and limits: Unsorted PBMCs prevented conclusive naive versus antigen-experienced comparison.

V gave up 7 bases and J gave up 1 base, with 13 bases separating them. CDR1 MNHEY and CDR2 SMNVEV come from the germline V gene (reference sequence). There are 14 residues in the CDR3. As regards this clonotype: Antigen specificity is unknown.

Alongside a J-beta primer mix, a sample-barcoded 5' primer served in a second PCR lasting about 7 to 11 cycles. TCRdb fed the 5' RACE reads into MiXCR, producing one record per CDR3 protein. The sample comprises about a million distinct CDR3 sequences, under 50% of which are singletons, and about an eighth rests with the top ten. Researchers report isolating at least 7 million PBMCs per sample. This rearrangement joins TRBV27 to TRBJ1-1; no definite D call. This TCR derives from a man aged 25 to 45 in good health. Input material: blood. In DNA, the CDR3 is TGTGCCAGCACCCCGGCGGGAAGGAACACTGAAGCTTTCTTT. Translating gives CASTPAGRNTEAFF.